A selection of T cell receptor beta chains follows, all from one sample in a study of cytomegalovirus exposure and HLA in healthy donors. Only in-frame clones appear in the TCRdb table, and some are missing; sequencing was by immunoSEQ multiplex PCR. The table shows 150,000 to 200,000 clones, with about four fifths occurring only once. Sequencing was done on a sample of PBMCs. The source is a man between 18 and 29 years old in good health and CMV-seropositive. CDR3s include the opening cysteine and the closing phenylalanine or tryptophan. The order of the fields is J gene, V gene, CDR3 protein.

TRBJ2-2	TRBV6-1	CASSEGQGPGELFF
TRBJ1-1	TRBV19	CASRTGQGRNTEAFF
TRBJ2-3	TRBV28	CASTAGDHPTDTQYF
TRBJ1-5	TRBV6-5	CASSTGQGLWPQHF
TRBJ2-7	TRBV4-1	CASSQPTSGSNFEQYF
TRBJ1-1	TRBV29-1	CSGELAGTEAFF
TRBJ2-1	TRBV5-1	CASSLGLAFRYNEQFF
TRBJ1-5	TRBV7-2	CASSLGGTGSSNQPQHF
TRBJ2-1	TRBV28	CATPKRGSNEQFF
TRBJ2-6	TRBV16	CASSQSRVEGVLTF
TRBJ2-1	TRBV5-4	CASSAGGLAGGSYNEQFF
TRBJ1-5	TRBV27	CASSLMQGGNQPQHF
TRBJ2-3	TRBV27	CATLDLGDTDTQYF
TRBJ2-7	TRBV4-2	CASSQGRLREASYEQYF
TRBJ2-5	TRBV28	CASSGMGQGSQETQYF
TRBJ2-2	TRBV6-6	CASSYYQGGGGELFF
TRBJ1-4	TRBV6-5	CASSSGGRDEKLFF
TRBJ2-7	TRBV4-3	CASSQGVRGYEQYF
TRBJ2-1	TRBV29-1	CSVSGLAASSYNEQFF
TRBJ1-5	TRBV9	CASSEGQGLNQPQHF
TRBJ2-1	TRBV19	CASSFGQTDYNEQFF
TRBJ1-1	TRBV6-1	CASNARGANTEAFF
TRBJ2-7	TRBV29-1	CSVEWQGGEQYF
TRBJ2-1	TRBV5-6	CASREDRDGGQFF
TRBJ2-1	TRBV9	CASSVGTSGLSYNEQFF
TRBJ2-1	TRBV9	CASSVGGGSYNEQFF
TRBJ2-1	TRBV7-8	CASSSPGTGENEQFF
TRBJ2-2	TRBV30	CAHPLAANTGELFF
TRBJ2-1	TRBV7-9	CASSPSRLGPADEQFF
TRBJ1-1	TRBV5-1	CASSSQGARTEAFF
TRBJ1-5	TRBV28	CALRPGMSNQPQHF
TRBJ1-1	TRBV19	CASNGGNTEAFF
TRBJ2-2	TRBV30	CAWSVTGTGELFF
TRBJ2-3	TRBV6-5	CASSYSIAGLTDTQYF
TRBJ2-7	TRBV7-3	CASSFSGGPYEQYF
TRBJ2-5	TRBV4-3	CASSQDAPGETQYF
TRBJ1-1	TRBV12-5	CASGLEQSGRNTEAFF
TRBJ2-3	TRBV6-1	CASSEPAGGALGRDTQYF
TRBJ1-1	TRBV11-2	CASSPTRGNTEAFF
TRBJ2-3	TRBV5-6	CASSFGLEGTDTQYF
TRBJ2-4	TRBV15	CATSRDAGEGNIQYF
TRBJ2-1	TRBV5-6	CASRFLAGDPSSSYNEQFF